The text below deals with one T cell receptor (beta chain). One end of the junction fails to match germline, which may point to a read error. The authors ran a second PCR of 7 to 11 cycles using a sample-barcoded 5' primer and a J-beta primer mix. TCRdb recomputed calls from the 5' RACE reads with MiXCR, one row per CDR3 protein. The sample includes hundreds of thousands of distinct CDR3 sequences, roughly 21% seen only once; the top ten take roughly 3.6%. This CDR3 region has 15 residues. CDR1 is DFQATT and CDR2 is SNEGSKA in the germline V gene (reference sequence). This sample stems from a study of blood T cells in healthy people across ages.

Sequencing used blood. The source is a man between 70 and 80 years old in good health. The chain has TRBV20-1 and TRBJ1-2; D perhaps matches TRBD1 (6 bases). The CDR3 reads CSARALPRPSDSPYF. The CDR3 region has the DNA TGCAGTGCTAGAGCTCTCCCCCGGCCTTCGGACAGCCCTTATTTC.